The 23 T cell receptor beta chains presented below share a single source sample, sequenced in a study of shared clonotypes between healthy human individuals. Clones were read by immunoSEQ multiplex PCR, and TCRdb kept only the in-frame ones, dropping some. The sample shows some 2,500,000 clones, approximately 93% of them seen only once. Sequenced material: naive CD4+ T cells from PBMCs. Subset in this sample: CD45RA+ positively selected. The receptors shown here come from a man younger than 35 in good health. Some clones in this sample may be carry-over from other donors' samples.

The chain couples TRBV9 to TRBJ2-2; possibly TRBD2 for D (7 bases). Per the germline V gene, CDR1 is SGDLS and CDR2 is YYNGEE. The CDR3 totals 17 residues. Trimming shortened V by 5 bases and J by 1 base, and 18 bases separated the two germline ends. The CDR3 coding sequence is TGTGCCAGCAGTCAAAGGGGGAGGGCGCAGAACACCGGGGAGCTGTTTTTT. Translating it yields CASSQRGRAQNTGELFF.

In DNA, the CDR3 is TGTGCCAGCAGGGGGCCGAACACCGGGGAGCTGTTTTTT. It translates to CASRGPNTGELFF. The J gene is TRBJ2-2, the V gene TRBV7-8; a possible D gene is TRBD1 (5 bases). The germline V and J ends were trimmed by 6 bases and 0 bases, with 5 bases remaining between them. The CDR3 runs 13 residues. The V gene's germline CDR1 is SGHVS and CDR2 FQNEAQ.

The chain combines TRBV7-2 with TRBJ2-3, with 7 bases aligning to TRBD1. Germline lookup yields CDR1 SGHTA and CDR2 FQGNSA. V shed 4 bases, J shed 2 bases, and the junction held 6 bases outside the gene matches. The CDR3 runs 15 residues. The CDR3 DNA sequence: TGTGCCAGCAGCTCCCAGGGACAGCCCACAGATACGCAGTATTTT. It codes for CASSSQGQPTDTQYF.

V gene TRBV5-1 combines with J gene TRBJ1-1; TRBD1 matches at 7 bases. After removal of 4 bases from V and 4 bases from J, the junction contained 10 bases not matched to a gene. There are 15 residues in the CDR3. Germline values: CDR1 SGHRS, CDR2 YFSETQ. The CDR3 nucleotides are TGCGCCAGCAGCCAGGAGACAGGGTGGGGCACTGAAGCTTTCTTT. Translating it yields CASSQETGWGTEAFF. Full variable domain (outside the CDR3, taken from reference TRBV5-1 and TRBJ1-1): KAGVTQTPRYLIKTRGQQVTLSCSPISGHRSVSWYQQTPGQGLQFLFEYFSETQRNKGNFPGRFSGRQFSNSRSEMNVSTLELGDSALYLCASSQETGWGTEAFFGQGTRLTVV.

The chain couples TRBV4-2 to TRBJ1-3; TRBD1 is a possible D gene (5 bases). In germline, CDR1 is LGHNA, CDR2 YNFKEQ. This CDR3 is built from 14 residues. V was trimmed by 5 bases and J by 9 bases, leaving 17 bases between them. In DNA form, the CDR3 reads TGTGCCAGCAGCGACAAGGCTCCCGGGGGCACCATATATTTT. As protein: CASSDKAPGGTIYF.

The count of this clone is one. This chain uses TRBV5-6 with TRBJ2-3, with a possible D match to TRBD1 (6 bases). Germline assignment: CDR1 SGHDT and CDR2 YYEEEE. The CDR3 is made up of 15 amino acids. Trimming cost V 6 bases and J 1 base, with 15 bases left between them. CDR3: CASIVGGRGTDTQYF. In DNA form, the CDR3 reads TGTGCCAGCATCGTAGGGGGTAGGGGCACAGATACGCAGTATTTT.

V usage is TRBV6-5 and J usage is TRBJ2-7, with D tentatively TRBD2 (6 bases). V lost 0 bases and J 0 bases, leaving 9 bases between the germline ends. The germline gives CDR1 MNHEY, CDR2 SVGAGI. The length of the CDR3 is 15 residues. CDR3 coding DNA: TGTGCCAGCAGTTACTCGTGGAGGGGCTCCTACGAGCAGTACTTC. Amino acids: CASSYSWRGSYEQYF.

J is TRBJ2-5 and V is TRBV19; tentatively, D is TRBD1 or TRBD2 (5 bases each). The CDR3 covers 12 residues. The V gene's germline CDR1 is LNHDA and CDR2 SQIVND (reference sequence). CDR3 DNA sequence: TGTGATATCCGGGACCCCCCGGAGACCCAGTACTTC. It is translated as CDIRDPPETQYF.

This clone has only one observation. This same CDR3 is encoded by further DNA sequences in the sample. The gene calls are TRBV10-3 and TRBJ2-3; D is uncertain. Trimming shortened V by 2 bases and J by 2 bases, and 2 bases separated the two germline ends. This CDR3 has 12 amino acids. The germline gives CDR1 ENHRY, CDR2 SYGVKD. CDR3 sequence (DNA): TGTGCCATCAGTGAGCTCACAGATACGCAGTATTTT. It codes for CAISELTDTQYF.

The DNA of the CDR3 is TGTGCCAGCAGTCAACGGCTAGGACTGTCCTACGAGCAGTACTTC. It encodes CASSQRLGLSYEQYF. V gene TRBV28 combines with J gene TRBJ2-7; D may be TRBD2 (5 bases). V was cut by 5 bases and J by 1 base, with 15 bases left in between. The V gene's germline CDR1 is MDHEN and CDR2 SYDVKM. This CDR3 has 15 amino acids.

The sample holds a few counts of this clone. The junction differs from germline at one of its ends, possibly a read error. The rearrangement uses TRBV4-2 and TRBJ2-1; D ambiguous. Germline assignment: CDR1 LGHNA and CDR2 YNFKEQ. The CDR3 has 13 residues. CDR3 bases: TGTGCCAGCAGTCAAGGTATAGACAATGAGCAGTTCTTC. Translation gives CASSQGIDNEQFF.

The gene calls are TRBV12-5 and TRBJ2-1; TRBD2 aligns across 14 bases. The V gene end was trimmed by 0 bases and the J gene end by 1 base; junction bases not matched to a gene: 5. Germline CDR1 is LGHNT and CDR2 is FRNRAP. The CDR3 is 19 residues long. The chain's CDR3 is CASGLVPGTSGSSYNEQFF. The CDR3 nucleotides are TGTGCTAGTGGTTTGGTACCGGGGACTAGCGGGAGTTCCTACAATGAGCAGTTCTTC.

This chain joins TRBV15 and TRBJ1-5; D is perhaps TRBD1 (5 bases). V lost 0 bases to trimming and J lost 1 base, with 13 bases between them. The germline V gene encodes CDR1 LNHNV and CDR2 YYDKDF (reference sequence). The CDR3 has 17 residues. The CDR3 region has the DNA TGTGCCACCAGCAGAGACCCCCCAGGGCCGAGCAATCAGCCCCAGCATTTT. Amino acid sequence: CATSRDPPGPSNQPQHF.

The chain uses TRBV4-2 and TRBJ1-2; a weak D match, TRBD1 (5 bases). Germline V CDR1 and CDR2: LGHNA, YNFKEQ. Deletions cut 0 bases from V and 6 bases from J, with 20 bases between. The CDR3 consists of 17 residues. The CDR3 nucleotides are TGTGCCAGCAGCCAAGAATACGGGGACGGAGTTTCGAATGGCTACACCTTC. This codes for CASSQEYGDGVSNGYTF.

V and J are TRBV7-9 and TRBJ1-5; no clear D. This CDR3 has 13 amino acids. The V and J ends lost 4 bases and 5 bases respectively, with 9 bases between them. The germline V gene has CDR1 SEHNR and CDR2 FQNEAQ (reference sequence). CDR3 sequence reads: CASSSSQYQPQHF. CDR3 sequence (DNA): TGTGCCAGCAGCTCCTCGCAGTATCAGCCCCAGCATTTT.

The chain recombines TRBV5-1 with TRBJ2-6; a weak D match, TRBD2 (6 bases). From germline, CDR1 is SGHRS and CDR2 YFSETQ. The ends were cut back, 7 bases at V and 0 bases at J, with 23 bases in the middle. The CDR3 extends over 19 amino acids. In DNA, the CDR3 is TGCGCCAGCTCAACGCGTCCCCGCGGGGTAAGCTCTGGGGCCAACGTCCTGACTTTC. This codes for CASSTRPRGVSSGANVLTF.

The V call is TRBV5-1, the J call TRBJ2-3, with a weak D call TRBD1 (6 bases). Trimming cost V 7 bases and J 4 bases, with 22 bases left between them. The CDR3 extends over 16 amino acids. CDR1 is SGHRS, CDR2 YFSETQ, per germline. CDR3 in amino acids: CASRPTFDRIPDTQYF. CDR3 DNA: TGCGCCAGCCGCCCGACTTTTGACAGGATCCCAGATACGCAGTATTTT.

In DNA form, the CDR3 reads TGCAGCGTTGGGCGGGACAGGGTAAACTATGGCTACACCTTC. Protein: CSVGRDRVNYGYTF. The chain couples TRBV29-1 to TRBJ1-2; TRBD1 agrees at 9 bases. Trimming removed 4 bases from V and 2 bases from J; junction bases left unmatched: 5. CDR1 is SQVTM and CDR2 is ANQGSEA in the germline V gene. This CDR3 has 14 residues. The entire variable domain, with the rest obtained from reference TRBV29-1 and TRBJ1-2, is as follows: SAVISQKPSRDICQRGTSLTIQCQVDSQVTMMFWYRQQPGQSLTLIATANQGSEATYESGFVIDKFPISRPNLTFSTLTVSNMSPEDSSIYLCSVGRDRVNYGYTFGSGTRLTVV.

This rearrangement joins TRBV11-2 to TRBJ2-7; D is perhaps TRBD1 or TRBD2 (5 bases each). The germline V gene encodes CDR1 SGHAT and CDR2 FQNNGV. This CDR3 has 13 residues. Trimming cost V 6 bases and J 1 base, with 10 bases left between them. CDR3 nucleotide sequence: TGTGCCAGCAGTAGGGACCTATCCTACGAGCAGTACTTC. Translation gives CASSRDLSYEQYF.

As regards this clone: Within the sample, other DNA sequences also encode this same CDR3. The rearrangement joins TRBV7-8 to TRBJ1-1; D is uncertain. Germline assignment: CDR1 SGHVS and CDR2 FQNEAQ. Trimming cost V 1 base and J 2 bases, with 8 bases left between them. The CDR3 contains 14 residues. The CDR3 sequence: CASSLVSGNTEAFF. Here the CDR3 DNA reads TGTGCCAGCAGCTTAGTGAGTGGAAACACTGAAGCTTTCTTT.

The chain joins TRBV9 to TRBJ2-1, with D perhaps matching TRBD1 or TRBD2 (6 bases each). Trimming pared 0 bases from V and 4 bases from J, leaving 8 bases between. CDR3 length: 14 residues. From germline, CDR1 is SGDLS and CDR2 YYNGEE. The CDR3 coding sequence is TGTGCCAGCAGCGTAGAAGGGGGGTACAATGAGCAGTTCTTC. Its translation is CASSVEGGYNEQFF.

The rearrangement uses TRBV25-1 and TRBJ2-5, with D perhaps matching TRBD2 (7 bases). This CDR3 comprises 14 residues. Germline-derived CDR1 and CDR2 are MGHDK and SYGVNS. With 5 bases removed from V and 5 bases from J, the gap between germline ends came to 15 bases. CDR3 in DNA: TGTGCCAGCAGTTTACACGGGGGGCGGGAGACCCAGTACTTC. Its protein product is CASSLHGGRETQYF.

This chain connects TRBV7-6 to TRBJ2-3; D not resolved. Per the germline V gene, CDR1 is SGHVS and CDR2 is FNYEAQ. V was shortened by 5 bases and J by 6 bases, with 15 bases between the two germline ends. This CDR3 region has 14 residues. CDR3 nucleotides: TGTGCCAGCAGCACCAACTCAGTCCAGGATACGCAGTATTTT. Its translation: CASSTNSVQDTQYF.